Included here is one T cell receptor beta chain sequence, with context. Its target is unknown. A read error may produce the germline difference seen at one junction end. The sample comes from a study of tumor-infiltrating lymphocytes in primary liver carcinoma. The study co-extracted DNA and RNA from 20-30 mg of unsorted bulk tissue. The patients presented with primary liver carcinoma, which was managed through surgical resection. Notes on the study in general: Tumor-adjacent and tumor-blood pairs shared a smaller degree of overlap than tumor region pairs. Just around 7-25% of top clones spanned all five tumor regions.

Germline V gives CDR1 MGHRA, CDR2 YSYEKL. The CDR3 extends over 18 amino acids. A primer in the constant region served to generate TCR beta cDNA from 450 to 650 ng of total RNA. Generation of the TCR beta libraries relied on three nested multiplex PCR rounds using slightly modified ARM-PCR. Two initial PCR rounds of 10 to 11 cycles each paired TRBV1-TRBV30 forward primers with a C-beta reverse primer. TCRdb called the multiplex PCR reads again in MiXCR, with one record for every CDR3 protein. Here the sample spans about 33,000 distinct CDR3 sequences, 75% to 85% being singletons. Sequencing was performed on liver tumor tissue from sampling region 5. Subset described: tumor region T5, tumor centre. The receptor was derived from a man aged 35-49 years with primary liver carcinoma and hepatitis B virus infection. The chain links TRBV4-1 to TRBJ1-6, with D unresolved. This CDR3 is CASSQAIGKTSYNSPLHF. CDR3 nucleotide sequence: TGCGCCAGCAGTCAAGCAATAGGAAAGACCTCCTATAATTCACCCCTCCACTTT.